This is a list of T cell receptor beta chains from one sample in a study of blood T cell repertoires in COVID-19. The method was immunoSEQ multiplex PCR; TCRdb's version includes in-frame clones alone and lacks a portion of them. This sample has 100,000 or so clones, with 80% to 95% found just once. Sequenced input: peripheral blood. The receptors derive from a woman aged 50 to 65 in a cohort sampled during active COVID-19. The CDR3 runs from the conserved cysteine through the conserved F or W.

TRBV19 CASLGQGSYEQYF
TRBV2 CASSDQGLNNQPQHF
TRBV10-3 CAISGPPSGSYEQYF
TRBV15 CATSSTTSGIYETQYF
TRBV7-8 CASSAVGGLGAGELFF
TRBV19 CASSIDLAGLVNEQFF
TRBV13 CASSFERGNTIYF
TRBV14 CASSQVLKGGEQFF
TRBV5-6 CASSLYYEQYF
TRBV6-5 CASRDSGSRAFF
TRBV19 CASSIVGRTEAFF
TRBV2 CASSLAGGGQPQHF
TRBV10-3 CAISPGGRGNEQFF
TRBV21-1 CASSKPQGPGCSYNEQFF
TRBV5-1 CASSLDPNVERSYGYTF
TRBV19 CASSIGAAARGFGQYF
TRBV21-1 CASSKNQGAPTSTEAFF
TRBV5-1 CASSVQGHGSYEQYF
TRBV5-6 CASSLGVGYTF
TRBV10-3 CAIRFTGESEQYF
TRBV2 CASREDRGGYDEQFF
TRBV7-2 CASSLGDGTGEGYGYTF
TRBV29-1 CSVGQGHTNYGYTF
TRBV18 CASSPKSQSGANVLTF
TRBV28 CATSRSLEGGEQFF
TRBV28 CASSRQRGNYGYTF
TRBV13 CASSLGVRNSGNTIYF
TRBV5-6 CASSSTGAALGSPLHF
TRBV19 CASTVGDRGIREAFF
TRBV12-5 CASGSSPGQGAYNEQFF
TRBV5-4 CASSSQGVYGELFF
TRBV11-3 CASTLGGRNTEAFF
TRBV12-3/TRBV12-4 CASSLTNTGELFF
TRBV2 CASSAGGTGELFF
TRBV5-1 CASSSRDYHTDTQYF
TRBV6-6 CASRHMGLGETQYF
TRBV10-2 CASSDGQGANPLHF
TRBV2 CASTLGWTGVSYQPQHF
TRBV24-1 CATSDSGLAGANTGELFF
TRBV2 CASRGGPNTEAFF
TRBV3-1/TRBV3-2 CASSQDLTGLAGYNEQFF
TRBV5-1 CASTLGGGIYNEQFF
TRBV19 CASSTPDRPLNEKLFF
TRBV18 CASSPQGGGNTEAFF
TRBV25-1 CASSGRGVTGVETQYF
TRBV10-3 CAISERLAGGGSDYEQYF
TRBV10-1 CASSEMVASPPYEQYF
TRBV7-9 CASHALRDSYNEQFF